A selection of T cell receptor beta chains follows, all from one sample in a study of T cell responses to AZD1222 COVID-19 vaccine. Only in-frame clones appear in the TCRdb table, and some are missing; sequencing was by immunoSEQ multiplex PCR. Of more than 90,000 clones in the sample, 90% were seen once. Material: peripheral blood, obtained on day 0 of AZD1222 vaccination. The receptor source for this set is an adult in good health. Each CDR3 is given with its conserved first and last residue. Each record gives: J gene, D gene, clone size, CDR3 length, V gene, CDR3 DNA, CDR3 protein. A D gene is named only where the DNA matches it firmly. Some rows have no size entry. The others give once, few or many, or a class for an expanded clone.

j_call: TRBJ1-3; d_call: NA; clone_size: NA; cdr3_length: 15; v_call: TRBV7-2; cdr3_nt: TGTGCCAGCTGGGGGGGGGTAGTTTCTGGAAACACCATATATTTT; cdr3_aa: CASWGGVVSGNTIYF
j_call: TRBJ1-1; d_call: NA; clone_size: once; cdr3_length: 14; v_call: TRBV7-6; cdr3_nt: TGTGCCAGCAGCCCGCGAGTCAGCGATACTGAAGCTTTCTTT; cdr3_aa: CASSPRVSDTEAFF
j_call: TRBJ2-7; d_call: TRBD2; clone_size: NA; cdr3_length: 15; v_call: TRBV6-5; cdr3_nt: TGTGCCAGCAGATACCTTAGCGGGGGGGCCTACGAGCAGTACTTC; cdr3_aa: CASRYLSGGAYEQYF
j_call: TRBJ2-7; d_call: NA; clone_size: once; cdr3_length: 13; v_call: TRBV28; cdr3_nt: TGTGCCAGCAGAGCAGGCGGGTCCTACGAGCAGTACTTC; cdr3_aa: CASRAGGSYEQYF
j_call: TRBJ1-4; d_call: NA; clone_size: once; cdr3_length: 15; v_call: TRBV28; cdr3_nt: TGTGCCAGCAGTTTATCAAAGGGTACGGGGGAAAAACTGTTTTTT; cdr3_aa: CASSLSKGTGEKLFF
j_call: TRBJ2-2; d_call: NA; clone_size: once; cdr3_length: 14; v_call: TRBV19; cdr3_nt: TGTGCCAGTACCGTGGACGCGCACACCGGGGAGCTGTTTTTT; cdr3_aa: CASTVDAHTGELFF
j_call: TRBJ1-6; d_call: NA; clone_size: NA; cdr3_length: 15; v_call: TRBV7-3; cdr3_nt: TGTGCCAGCAGCCCCCGGGGAGGGGCTAATTCACCCCTCCACTTT; cdr3_aa: CASSPRGGANSPLHF
j_call: TRBJ1-2; d_call: TRBD1; clone_size: NA; cdr3_length: 14; v_call: TRBV7-8; cdr3_nt: TGTGCCAGCAGCTTAGGTCGACAGGGGTATGGCTACACCTTC; cdr3_aa: CASSLGRQGYGYTF
j_call: TRBJ2-1; d_call: NA; clone_size: NA; cdr3_length: 13; v_call: TRBV5-1; cdr3_nt: TGCGCCAGCAGCTTGGTGGGTTACAATGAGCAGTTCTTC; cdr3_aa: CASSLVGYNEQFF
j_call: TRBJ2-1; d_call: TRBD2; clone_size: NA; cdr3_length: 16; v_call: TRBV4-2; cdr3_nt: TGTGCCAGCAGCCAAGTTCGCGCGGGGGGGGACAATGAGCAGTTCTTC; cdr3_aa: CASSQVRAGGDNEQFF
j_call: TRBJ1-6; d_call: NA; clone_size: NA; cdr3_length: 13; v_call: TRBV2; cdr3_nt: TGTGCCAGCGGAGACTTCTCTACTTCACCCCTCCACTTT; cdr3_aa: CASGDFSTSPLHF
j_call: TRBJ1-2; d_call: NA; clone_size: NA; cdr3_length: 15; v_call: TRBV7-9; cdr3_nt: TGTGCCAGCAGCTTAGGATCCCCCGGGTCCTATGGCTACACCTTC; cdr3_aa: CASSLGSPGSYGYTF
j_call: TRBJ2-5; d_call: TRBD2; clone_size: NA; cdr3_length: 15; v_call: TRBV7-9; cdr3_nt: TGTGCCAGCAGCTTAAGGGACTACCACCGAGAGACCCAGTACTTC; cdr3_aa: CASSLRDYHRETQYF
j_call: TRBJ1-4; d_call: TRBD1; clone_size: NA; cdr3_length: 14; v_call: TRBV5-1; cdr3_nt: TGCGCCAGCAGCACCGGGACAGTCAATGAAAAACTGTTTTTT; cdr3_aa: CASSTGTVNEKLFF
j_call: TRBJ1-6; d_call: TRBD1; clone_size: NA; cdr3_length: 15; v_call: TRBV2; cdr3_nt: TGTGCCAGCAGTCTATACGGGACAGAGAATTCACCCCTCCACTTT; cdr3_aa: CASSLYGTENSPLHF
j_call: TRBJ1-1; d_call: TRBD1; clone_size: NA; cdr3_length: 16; v_call: TRBV2; cdr3_nt: TGTGCCAGCAGTTTTCTGGGACAGCCGGTGGACACTGAAGCTTTCTTT; cdr3_aa: CASSFLGQPVDTEAFF
j_call: TRBJ1-1; d_call: NA; clone_size: once; cdr3_length: 12; v_call: TRBV12-3/TRBV12-4; cdr3_nt: TGTGCCAGCGGAAGGGGGGGCGCTGAAGCTTTCTTT; cdr3_aa: CASGRGGAEAFF
j_call: TRBJ2-3; d_call: TRBD1; clone_size: NA; cdr3_length: 12; v_call: TRBV28; cdr3_nt: TGTGCCAGCAGTCCGACAGGGTATTCACAGTATTTT; cdr3_aa: CASSPTGYSQYF
j_call: TRBJ1-2; d_call: NA; clone_size: NA; cdr3_length: 12; v_call: TRBV24-1; cdr3_nt: TGTGCCACCTCGGATGCCGCCTATGGCTACACCTTC; cdr3_aa: CATSDAAYGYTF
j_call: TRBJ1-6; d_call: NA; clone_size: NA; cdr3_length: 14; v_call: TRBV6-5; cdr3_nt: TGTGCCAGCAGTCCTACAGGGAGGGACTCACCCCTCCACTTT; cdr3_aa: CASSPTGRDSPLHF
j_call: TRBJ1-2; d_call: NA; clone_size: NA; cdr3_length: 14; v_call: TRBV19; cdr3_nt: TGTGCCAGTAGTATCGGCGGGGTGTATGGGGGCTACACCTTC; cdr3_aa: CASSIGGVYGGYTF
j_call: TRBJ1-1; d_call: NA; clone_size: NA; cdr3_length: 13; v_call: TRBV7-3; cdr3_nt: TGTGCCAGCAGCCCAGATGGGTACACTGAAGCTTTCTTT; cdr3_aa: CASSPDGYTEAFF
j_call: TRBJ1-4; d_call: NA; clone_size: NA; cdr3_length: 14; v_call: TRBV6-5; cdr3_nt: TGTGCCAGCAGTTACGGATCAACTAATGAAAAACTGTTTTTT; cdr3_aa: CASSYGSTNEKLFF
j_call: TRBJ1-2; d_call: TRBD1; clone_size: NA; cdr3_length: 15; v_call: TRBV7-2; cdr3_nt: TGTGCCAGCAGCTTAGTCGGGCAGGGGGGGTATGGCTACACCTTC; cdr3_aa: CASSLVGQGGYGYTF
j_call: TRBJ2-3; d_call: TRBD1; clone_size: NA; cdr3_length: 15; v_call: TRBV5-1; cdr3_nt: TGCGCCAGCAGCCTGAACAGGGGTGGCACAGATACGCAGTATTTT; cdr3_aa: CASSLNRGGTDTQYF
j_call: TRBJ1-2; d_call: NA; clone_size: NA; cdr3_length: 11; v_call: TRBV20-1; cdr3_nt: TGCAGTGCTACCGCAGGGCGAGGCTACACCTTC; cdr3_aa: CSATAGRGYTF
j_call: TRBJ1-3; d_call: NA; clone_size: NA; cdr3_length: 16; v_call: TRBV28; cdr3_nt: TGTGCCAGCAGTTCCCCCCTCACTGGCTCTGGAAACACCATATATTTT; cdr3_aa: CASSSPLTGSGNTIYF
j_call: TRBJ1-3; d_call: NA; clone_size: NA; cdr3_length: 14; v_call: TRBV5-1; cdr3_nt: TGCGCCAGCAGCTTGGAGGGCTCTGGAAACACCATATATTTT; cdr3_aa: CASSLEGSGNTIYF
j_call: TRBJ2-5; d_call: TRBD1; clone_size: NA; cdr3_length: 15; v_call: TRBV19; cdr3_nt: TGTGCCAGTAGTCCGATGGACAGGGGGCTAGGGACCCAGTACTTC; cdr3_aa: CASSPMDRGLGTQYF
j_call: TRBJ2-7; d_call: NA; clone_size: NA; cdr3_length: 15; v_call: TRBV7-9; cdr3_nt: TGTGCCAGCAGCTTAGGTGACACCACAATCTACGAGCAGTACTTC; cdr3_aa: CASSLGDTTIYEQYF
j_call: TRBJ2-3; d_call: TRBD1; clone_size: NA; cdr3_length: 17; v_call: TRBV24-1; cdr3_nt: TGTGCCACCAGTGGGCCCGCCAGGACAGGGGGCACAGATACGCAGTATTTT; cdr3_aa: CATSGPARTGGTDTQYF
j_call: TRBJ1-6; d_call: NA; clone_size: NA; cdr3_length: 15; v_call: TRBV7-9; cdr3_nt: TGTGCCAGCAGGTCAGATGCAGGTAGAAATTCACCCCTCCACTTT; cdr3_aa: CASRSDAGRNSPLHF
j_call: TRBJ2-2; d_call: NA; clone_size: NA; cdr3_length: 13; v_call: TRBV5-6; cdr3_nt: TGTGCCAGCAGCTTTGAGGGGTCCGGGGAGCTGTTTTTT; cdr3_aa: CASSFEGSGELFF
j_call: TRBJ2-5; d_call: TRBD2; clone_size: NA; cdr3_length: 17; v_call: TRBV11-3; cdr3_nt: TGTGCCAGCAGCCAATGGGGGGGACTAGGGGAACAAGAGACCCAGTACTTC; cdr3_aa: CASSQWGGLGEQETQYF
j_call: TRBJ1-6; d_call: TRBD1; clone_size: NA; cdr3_length: 14; v_call: TRBV2; cdr3_nt: TGTGCCAGCAGTGTACAGGGGAGAAATTCACCCCTCCACTTT; cdr3_aa: CASSVQGRNSPLHF
j_call: TRBJ2-1; d_call: NA; clone_size: NA; cdr3_length: 15; v_call: TRBV6-7; cdr3_nt: TGTGCCAGCAGCCCCCCGGCGAGCTCCTACAATGAGCAGTTCTTC; cdr3_aa: CASSPPASSYNEQFF
j_call: TRBJ2-3; d_call: NA; clone_size: NA; cdr3_length: 15; v_call: TRBV5-1; cdr3_nt: TGCGCCAGCAGCTTGACGCCGGGTATCGCAGATACGCAGTATTTT; cdr3_aa: CASSLTPGIADTQYF
j_call: TRBJ1-1; d_call: TRBD1; clone_size: NA; cdr3_length: 13; v_call: TRBV15; cdr3_nt: TGTGCCACCAGCAGGGGACAGGGAGGGGAAGCTTTCTTT; cdr3_aa: CATSRGQGGEAFF
j_call: TRBJ1-4; d_call: NA; clone_size: NA; cdr3_length: 15; v_call: TRBV7-6; cdr3_nt: TGTGCCAGCAGCCCTGCCCCCTCAACTAATGAAAAACTGTTTTTT; cdr3_aa: CASSPAPSTNEKLFF
j_call: TRBJ1-4; d_call: NA; clone_size: once; cdr3_length: 15; v_call: TRBV4-1; cdr3_nt: TGCGCCAGCAGCCAAGTCCAGGGCCTGGGTGAAAAACTGTTTTTT; cdr3_aa: CASSQVQGLGEKLFF
j_call: TRBJ1-6; d_call: NA; clone_size: NA; cdr3_length: 21; v_call: TRBV2; cdr3_nt: TGTGCCAGCTCTAACGCCCGTTGGGACTCCACTCCACTTTCTAATAATTCACCCCTCCACTTT; cdr3_aa: CASSNARWDSTPLSNNSPLHF
j_call: TRBJ2-4; d_call: TRBD2; clone_size: NA; cdr3_length: 17; v_call: TRBV7-8; cdr3_nt: TGTGCCAGCAGCTTAAACGTCGGGGGGATAGCCAAAAACATTCAGTACTTC; cdr3_aa: CASSLNVGGIAKNIQYF
j_call: TRBJ2-3; d_call: TRBD1; clone_size: NA; cdr3_length: 14; v_call: TRBV5-4; cdr3_nt: TGTGCCAGCAGCTTCGGACAGGGAGGAAAAACGCAGTATTTT; cdr3_aa: CASSFGQGGKTQYF
j_call: TRBJ2-5; d_call: NA; clone_size: NA; cdr3_length: 15; v_call: TRBV6-6; cdr3_nt: TGTGCCAGCAGAGCGCCGGACTCACTCAGGGAGACCCAGTACTTC; cdr3_aa: CASRAPDSLRETQYF
j_call: TRBJ2-7; d_call: NA; clone_size: once; cdr3_length: 16; v_call: TRBV6-5; cdr3_nt: TGTGCCAGCAGTTATGGGGGACCGTCGGACTCCTACGAGCAGTACTTC; cdr3_aa: CASSYGGPSDSYEQYF
j_call: TRBJ1-1; d_call: NA; clone_size: NA; cdr3_length: 13; v_call: TRBV19; cdr3_nt: TGTGCCAGTAGTCTCCAGTGGAACACTGAAGCTTTCTTT; cdr3_aa: CASSLQWNTEAFF
j_call: TRBJ1-3; d_call: NA; clone_size: few; cdr3_length: 15; v_call: TRBV11-2; cdr3_nt: TGTGCCAGCAGCTTAATCGCGGGGTTCGGTAACACCATATATTTT; cdr3_aa: CASSLIAGFGNTIYF
j_call: TRBJ1-2; d_call: NA; clone_size: NA; cdr3_length: 11; v_call: TRBV12-3/TRBV12-4; cdr3_nt: TGTGCCAGCAGTTTAAGCTATGGCTACACCTTC; cdr3_aa: CASSLSYGYTF
j_call: TRBJ2-2; d_call: TRBD2; clone_size: NA; cdr3_length: 17; v_call: TRBV3-1/TRBV3-2; cdr3_nt: TGTGCCAGCAGCCCCCTGCCGCTAGCGGGGGGCGGCGGGGAGCTGTTTTTT; cdr3_aa: CASSPLPLAGGGGELFF
j_call: TRBJ1-6; d_call: NA; clone_size: NA; cdr3_length: 13; v_call: TRBV2; cdr3_nt: TGTGCCAGCAGTGAGCAGGGTATTTCACCCCTCCACTTT; cdr3_aa: CASSEQGISPLHF
j_call: TRBJ1-2; d_call: NA; clone_size: NA; cdr3_length: 16; v_call: TRBV5-1; cdr3_nt: TGCGCCAGCAGCTCGGGCCCACAGGGTTTAAACTATGGCTACACCTTC; cdr3_aa: CASSSGPQGLNYGYTF
j_call: TRBJ1-2; d_call: TRBD1; clone_size: NA; cdr3_length: 16; v_call: TRBV15; cdr3_nt: TGTGCCACCAGCTCCCGCCCCCGGACAGGGGTAGGTGGCTACACCTTC; cdr3_aa: CATSSRPRTGVGGYTF
j_call: TRBJ2-3; d_call: TRBD2; clone_size: NA; cdr3_length: 16; v_call: TRBV18; cdr3_nt: TGTGCCAGCTCACCACTCGGACTAGCGAGCACAGATACGCAGTATTTT; cdr3_aa: CASSPLGLASTDTQYF
j_call: TRBJ1-2; d_call: TRBD1; clone_size: NA; cdr3_length: 13; v_call: TRBV2; cdr3_nt: TGTGCCAGCAGTGGGACAGGGACCTACGGCTACACCTTC; cdr3_aa: CASSGTGTYGYTF
j_call: TRBJ2-2; d_call: TRBD1; clone_size: NA; cdr3_length: 17; v_call: TRBV3-1/TRBV3-2; cdr3_nt: TGTGCCAGCAGCCAAGTGTGGGGGACAGTTAACACCGGGGAGCTGTTTTTT; cdr3_aa: CASSQVWGTVNTGELFF